This TCR beta chain stems from a study of blood T cell repertoires in COVID-19. Whole-study context: Some COVID-19 samples were acute and others convalescent; all came from the United States, Italy and Spain. PBMCs, B-cell-depleted T cells, or T cells were the source of the cDNA or gDNA that made up the material.

The CDR3 is made up of 17 amino acids. V was cut by 4 bases and J by 5 bases, with 21 bases left in between. From germline, CDR1 is MGHRA and CDR2 YSYEKL. Authors' analysis steps: Amplifying reference gene primers gave estimates of nucleated cell counts. Method: immunoSEQ multiplex PCR; TCRdb's copy keeps in-frame clones and lacks some. That table gives V, J and clone size, and the DNA gave D and trimming. The top ten hold roughly a quarter of the sample, which has 100,000 to 150,000 clones, 85% seen once. This clone was seen only a few times. The TCR sequence derives from a woman of 80 years or more with acute or convalescent COVID-19. The chain has TRBV4-1 and TRBJ2-1; D is possibly TRBD1 (5 bases). The sequencing input was peripheral blood. The CDR3 nucleotides read TGCGCCAGCAGCCCAGCCCAGGGTGGGGCTTTTGACAATGAGCAGTTCTTC. Translation: CASSPAQGGAFDNEQFF.